What follows are 8 T cell receptor beta chains derived from one specimen sequenced in a study of long-term antiretroviral therapy in people with HIV. The assay, immunoSEQ v3.0, was run at survey level. Measured with immunoSEQ multiplex PCR; TCRdb has only the in-frame clones, and not every one. The repertoire holds about 34,000 clones, with 94% as singletons. The sequences come from unsorted PBMCs, collected 5.1 years after starting antiretroviral therapy. The source is a woman aged 50 to 65 with HIV.

This clone was counted a single time. V usage is TRBV7-2 and J usage is TRBJ1-4; 8 positions match TRBD1. The CDR3 covers 13 residues. J gave up 14 bases and V 6 bases, and 11 bases lay outside the gene matches. Germline V gene data show CDR1 as SGHTA and CDR2 as FQGNSA. In DNA, the CDR3 is TGTGCCAGCAGGAACGGACAGGGCGGGGTCCTGTTTTTT. Translated: CASRNGQGGVLFF.

The V call is TRBV29-1, the J call TRBJ1-1, with 8 nucleotides matching TRBD1. The V gene's germline CDR1 is SQVTM and CDR2 ANQGSEA. V trimming: 6 bases; J trimming: 3 bases; junction bases outside the gene matches: 6. The CDR3 consists of 13 residues. CDR3 amino acids: CSVDRGSYTEAFF. In nucleotides, the CDR3 is TGCAGCGTCGACAGGGGAAGTTACACTGAAGCTTTCTTT.

V gene TRBV11-2 combines with J gene TRBJ2-7; D tentatively fits TRBD1 or TRBD2 (5 bases each). V was shortened by 1 base and J by 6 bases, with 13 bases between the two germline ends. The length of the CDR3 is 14 residues. The germline V gene has CDR1 SGHAT and CDR2 FQNNGV. The DNA for the CDR3 is TGTGCCAGCAGCTTAGGCGGTGGGGGTCGCGAGCAGTACTTC. Its protein product is CASSLGGGGREQYF. Drawing the rest from reference TRBV11-2 and TRBJ2-7, the complete variable domain is EAGVAQSPRYKIIEKRQSVAFWCNPISGHATLYWYQQILGQGPKLLIQFQNNGVVDDSQLPKDRFSAERLKGVDSTLKIQPAKLEDSAVYLCASSLGGGGREQYFGPGTRLTVT.

This chain links TRBV27 with TRBJ2-2; 14 positions agree with TRBD2. The ends lost 5 bases at V and 2 bases at J; junction bases unmatched: 4. This CDR3 comprises 17 residues. Germline CDR1 and CDR2: MNHEY and SMNVEV (reference sequence). CDR3 loop: CASSTTSGGVNTGELFF. DNA of the CDR3: TGTGCCAGCAGTACGACTAGCGGGGGGGTTAACACCGGGGAGCTGTTTTTT.

The chain uses TRBV7-3 and TRBJ2-7; D possibly uses TRBD1 or TRBD2 (5 bases each). This CDR3 is 16 amino acids long. Germline V gives CDR1 SGHTA, CDR2 FQGTGA. V gave up 5 bases and J gave up 2 bases, with 19 bases separating them. The CDR3 DNA reads TGTGCCAGCAGCGCAGGTTCCCGGGACCCCCCCTACGAGCAGTACTTC. Translation gives CASSAGSRDPPYEQYF. The full variable domain, its missing parts supplied by reference TRBV7-3 and TRBJ2-7, is GAGVSQTPSNKVTEKGKYVELRCDPISGHTALYWYRQSLGQGPEFLIYFQGTGAADDSGLPNDRFFAVRPEGSVSTLKIQRTERGDSAVYLCASSAGSRDPPYEQYFGPGTRLTVT.

V and J are TRBV27 and TRBJ1-2, with 7 nucleotides matching TRBD1. This CDR3 is built from 14 residues. After removal of 6 bases from V and 4 bases from J, the junction contained 8 bases not matched to a gene. Germline values: CDR1 MNHEY, CDR2 SMNVEV (reference sequence). The CDR3 reads CASSQGGQSYGYTF. CDR3 nucleotides: TGTGCCAGCAGCCAAGGGGGACAGTCCTATGGCTACACCTTC.

The chain uses TRBV30 and TRBJ1-1; possible D gene TRBD1, 6 bases. CDR1 GTSNPN and CDR2 SVGIG come from the germline V gene (reference sequence). This CDR3 has 12 amino acids. V lost 7 bases, J lost 4 bases, and 13 bases lay in between. CDR3 coding DNA: TGTGCCTCCGACAGGAGGGGCACTGAAGCTTTCTTT. Its protein is CASDRRGTEAFF. Combining the CDR3 with reference TRBV30 and TRBJ1-1 gives the whole variable domain SQTIHQWPATLVQPVGSPLSLECTVEGTSNPNLYWYRQAAGRGLQLLFYSVGIGQISSEVPQNLSASRPQDRQFILSSKKLLLSDSGFYLCASDRRGTEAFFGQGTRLTVV.

This clone was picked up one time. This chain uses TRBV5-6 with TRBJ2-3; D uncertain. Germline-derived CDR1 and CDR2 are SGHDT and YYEEEE. Trimming removed 0 bases at V and 1 base at J, with 6 bases between. This CDR3 region has 14 residues. CDR3 region: CASSLGRGTDTQYF. DNA of the CDR3: TGTGCCAGCAGCTTGGGTCGGGGCACAGATACGCAGTATTTT.